Each of the 27 T cell receptor beta chains below was sequenced from the same sample in a study of control samples from healthy donors and cancer patients. Sequencing used immunoSEQ multiplex PCR; TCRdb keeps in-frame clones, though not all of them. The sample records about 55,000 clones, 70% to 90% being singletons. Sample: blood. Receptors were obtained from a man aged 45-65 years in good health.

V is TRBV7-2 and J is TRBJ2-3, with 9 bases aligning to TRBD1. Losses at the gene ends were 0 bases for V and 0 bases for J; bases not matched to a gene: 19. The germline V gene encodes CDR1 SGHTA and CDR2 FQGNSA. The CDR3 sequence is 22 residues long. The CDR3 DNA is TGTGCCAGCAGCTTAGCCCTAACGGGCCGGGACAGGGCCTTCGGTAGCACAGATACGCAGTATTTT. This encodes CASSLALTGRDRAFGSTDTQYF.

The chain has TRBV4-2 and TRBJ2-7; TRBD2 might be the D (5 bases). V was clipped by 0 bases and J by 0 bases, with 15 bases between them. In germline, CDR1 is LGHNA, CDR2 YNFKEQ. This CDR3 contains 17 residues. CDR3 sequence reads: CASSQEAGRQASYEQYF. The CDR3 DNA reads as TGTGCCAGCAGCCAAGAGGCGGGCAGGCAAGCCTCCTACGAGCAGTACTTC.

This chain uses TRBV2 with TRBJ2-1; 9 nucleotides line up with TRBD1. Germline V lookup: CDR1 SNHLY, CDR2 FYNNEI. V lost 4 bases to trimming and J lost 7 bases; unmatched junction nucleotides: 17. The CDR3 length is 18 residues. CDR3 residues: CASSVSSTSGTGWNEQFF. For the CDR3, the DNA is TGTGCCAGCAGTGTAAGTTCTACTTCAGGGACAGGGTGGAATGAGCAGTTCTTC.

CDR3 region: CASSPWTGGTEAFF. In nucleotides, the CDR3 is TGTGCCAGCAGTCCTTGGACAGGGGGCACTGAAGCTTTCTTT. The V gene is TRBV2, the J gene TRBJ1-1; 10 bases are a match to TRBD1. J was trimmed by 4 bases and V by 5 bases; bases with no gene match: 4. The CDR3 is 14 residues long. CDR1 and CDR2 from the germline V gene are SNHLY and FYNNEI.

The chain couples TRBV15 to TRBJ1-2; 9 nucleotides match TRBD1. The CDR3 is 18 amino acids. J lost 3 bases, V lost 3 bases, and 14 bases had no gene match. Germline CDR1 LNHNV, CDR2 YYDKDF (reference sequence). The CDR3 reads CATSSLYLGTGWDYGYTF. The CDR3 DNA sequence: TGTGCCACCAGCAGCTTATACCTTGGGACAGGGTGGGACTATGGCTACACCTTC. The full variable domain, completed using reference TRBV15 and TRBJ1-2, is DAMVIQNPRYQVTQFGKPVTLSCSQTLNHNVMYWYQQKSSQAPKLLFHYYDKDFNNEADTPDNFQSRRPNTSFCFLDIRSPGLGDTAMYLCATSSLYLGTGWDYGYTFGSGTRLTVV.

The CDR3 spells CASSQERGMGYGYTF. The CDR3 DNA reads TGCGCCAGCAGCCAAGAAAGGGGGATGGGCTATGGCTACACCTTC. The V and J genes are TRBV4-1 and TRBJ1-2; D is possibly TRBD1 (6 bases). Germline loops: CDR1 MGHRA, CDR2 YSYEKL. V was pared by 0 bases and J by 4 bases, with 12 bases between. This CDR3 region has 15 residues.

This clone was counted a single time. V usage is TRBV24-1 and J usage is TRBJ2-1; the match to TRBD2 covers 11 bases. V shed 9 bases and J 3 bases; nucleotides not matched to a gene: 0. Germline-derived CDR1 and CDR2 are KGHDR and SFDVKD. The CDR3 is 13 amino acids. As DNA, the CDR3 is TGTGCCACCGGGACTAGCGGCTACAATGAGCAGTTCTTC. Its protein is CATGTSGYNEQFF.

The J gene is TRBJ2-7, the V gene TRBV11-2; TRBD2 matches at 9 bases. Germline CDR1 and CDR2: SGHAT and FQNNGV. V lost 5 bases and J lost 0; bases outside the gene matches: 5. The CDR3 sequence is 15 residues long. As DNA, the CDR3 is TGTGCCAGCAGCGCAAGTAGCGGGAGCTCCTACGAGCAGTACTTC. It translates to CASSASSGSSYEQYF.

The chain has TRBV5-1 and TRBJ1-1; D remains unclear. The CDR3 has 13 amino acids. The V and J ends lost 9 bases and 4 bases respectively, with 16 bases between them. The germline V gene encodes CDR1 SGHRS and CDR2 YFSETQ. The CDR3 region has the DNA TGCGCCACCAGTCAGAGCCCGGGCACTGAAGCTTTCTTT. As protein: CATSQSPGTEAFF.

The gene calls are TRBV2 and TRBJ2-7; the D gene is possibly TRBD2 (6 bases). The CDR3 runs 12 residues. Looked up from germline, CDR1 is SNHLY and CDR2 is FYNNEI. The V end was cut by 8 bases, the J end by 7 bases, with 15 bases between. The CDR3 spells CASGRRGREQYF. The CDR3 DNA reads TGTGCCAGCGGTCGACGAGGGAGGGAGCAGTACTTC. The full variable domain, rest sourced from reference TRBV2 and TRBJ2-7, is EPEVTQTPSHQVTQMGQEVILRCVPISNHLYFYWYRQILGQKVEFLVSFYNNEISEKSEIFDDQFSVERPDGSNFTLKIRSTKLEDSAMYFCASGRRGREQYFGPGTRLTVT.

CDR3 in amino acids: CASSFTGLLAFF. DNA for the CDR3: TGCGCCAGCAGCTTTACAGGGCTGTTGGCTTTCTTT. This chain links TRBV5-1 with TRBJ1-1, with a weak D call TRBD1 (6 bases). Germline CDR1 and CDR2: SGHRS and YFSETQ. This CDR3 is 12 amino acids long. Trimming cost V 2 bases and J 11 bases, with 13 bases left between them.

This chain uses TRBV7-9 with TRBJ1-4; D ambiguous. The CDR3 sequence is 15 residues long. Deletions cut 4 bases from V and 0 bases from J, with 9 bases between. Germline V gene data show CDR1 as SEHNR and CDR2 as FQNEAQ (reference sequence). CDR3 nucleotides: TGTGCCAGCAGCTCCACGGATTCAACTAATGAAAAACTGTTTTTT. Translating gives CASSSTDSTNEKLFF.

V gene TRBV27 combines with J gene TRBJ1-5, with unresolved D. The CDR3 runs to 13 residues. Germline CDR1 reads MNHEY; CDR2 reads SMNVEV (reference sequence). With 8 bases removed from V and 0 bases from J, the gap between germline ends came to 8 bases. Here the CDR3 DNA reads TGTGCCAGCGGTGAGGTTAGCAATCAGCCCCAGCATTTT. Protein sequence: CASGEVSNQPQHF.

This clone has just one count. V gene TRBV19 combines with J gene TRBJ2-2; D is ambiguous. From germline, CDR1 is LNHDA and CDR2 SQIVND (reference sequence). V shed 5 bases and J shed 2 bases, with 12 bases lying between them. The CDR3 extends over 15 amino acids. As DNA, the CDR3 is TGTGCCAGTAGTCCTTTGGCCGGAAACACCGGGGAGCTGTTTTTT. Amino acids: CASSPLAGNTGELFF.

This chain connects TRBV7-9 to TRBJ2-3; the match to TRBD1 covers 8 bases. CDR1 is SEHNR and CDR2 is FQNEAQ in the germline V gene (reference sequence). The CDR3 totals 15 residues. The V gene end was trimmed by 5 bases and the J gene end by 1 base; junction bases not matched to a gene: 5. CDR3 sequence reads: CASSRWDRRTDTQYF. In nucleotides, the CDR3 is TGTGCCAGCAGCCGTTGGGACAGGCGCACAGATACGCAGTATTTT. The entire variable domain, with the rest obtained from reference TRBV7-9 and TRBJ2-3, is as follows: DTGVSQNPRHKITKRGQNVTFRCDPISEHNRLYWYRQTLGQGPEFLTYFQNEAQLEKSRLLSDRFSAERPKGSFSTLEIQRTEQGDSAMYLCASSRWDRRTDTQYFGPGTRLTVL.

This clone has only one observation. The chain recombines TRBV13 with TRBJ2-1; TRBD1 is a possible D gene (5 bases). The germline V gene has CDR1 PRHDT and CDR2 FYEKMQ (reference sequence). Trimming cost V 2 bases and J 0 bases, with 11 bases left between them. The CDR3 extends over 16 amino acids. The CDR3 nucleotides read TGTGCCAGCAGCTTAAGACAGACTCTCTCCTACAATGAGCAGTTCTTC. Translating it yields CASSLRQTLSYNEQFF.

The chain uses TRBV19 and TRBJ1-4; no clear D gene. Germline V gives CDR1 LNHDA, CDR2 SQIVND (reference sequence). The V and J ends lost 7 bases and 3 bases respectively, with 15 bases between them. This CDR3 has 15 residues. The DNA for the CDR3 is TGTGCCAGTACCTCGACGGCGGGCGCTAATGAAAAACTGTTTTTT. Protein product: CASTSTAGANEKLFF. Full variable domain (rest looked up from reference TRBV19 and TRBJ1-4): DGGITQSPKYLFRKEGQNVTLSCEQNLNHDAMYWYRQDPGQGLRLIYYSQIVNDFQKGDIAEGYSVSREKKESFPLTVTSAQKNPTAFYLCASTSTAGANEKLFFGSGTQLSVL.

The CDR3 sequence is CASSLDQGPNSPLHF. The DNA for the CDR3 is TGCGCCAGCAGCTTGGATCAGGGTCCTAATTCACCCCTCCACTTT. The chain joins TRBV5-1 to TRBJ1-6; D perhaps matches TRBD1 (5 bases). Trimming took 0 bases from V and 6 from J, leaving 10 bases between them. The CDR3 runs 15 residues. Germline V gene data show CDR1 as SGHRS and CDR2 as YFSETQ. Full variable domain (remainder filled in from reference TRBV5-1 and TRBJ1-6): KAGVTQTPRYLIKTRGQQVTLSCSPISGHRSVSWYQQTPGQGLQFLFEYFSETQRNKGNFPGRFSGRQFSNSRSEMNVSTLELGDSALYLCASSLDQGPNSPLHFGNGTRLTVT.

This clone qualifies as medium-sized. The CDR3 region has the DNA TGTGCCAGCAGCGAGGGAGGGGGGATTTACGAGCAGTACTTC. Residues: CASSEGGGIYEQYF. The genes are TRBV9 and TRBJ2-7; D is possibly TRBD2 (7 bases). In germline, CDR1 is SGDLS, CDR2 YYNGEE. V was shortened by 3 bases and J by 4 bases, with 14 bases between the two germline ends. The CDR3 covers 14 residues.

V and J are TRBV9 and TRBJ1-1; D unresolved. V was clipped by 4 bases and J by 1 base, with 20 bases between them. In germline, CDR1 is SGDLS, CDR2 YYNGEE. The CDR3 totals 17 residues. Here the CDR3 reads CASSPWQWINPNTEAFF. In DNA form, the CDR3 reads TGTGCCAGCAGCCCCTGGCAGTGGATAAACCCGAACACTGAAGCTTTCTTT.

The genes are TRBV28 and TRBJ1-1; 7 nucleotides line up with TRBD1. Germline CDR1 MDHEN, CDR2 SYDVKM. J was trimmed by 4 bases and V by 2 bases; bases with no gene match: 4. The CDR3 has 14 amino acids. The CDR3 nucleotides read TGTGCCAGCAGTTTAAGGGGGCTAGGCACTGAAGCTTTCTTT. Translating it yields CASSLRGLGTEAFF.

V usage is TRBV19 and J usage is TRBJ1-5; 7 bases map to TRBD1. Germline V lookup: CDR1 LNHDA, CDR2 SQIVND (reference sequence). V lost 3 bases, J lost 6 bases, and 11 bases stayed unmatched. This CDR3 contains 16 residues. CDR3 sequence (DNA): TGTGCCAGTAGTATCGTTACAGGGGTAATGAGTCAGCCCCAGCATTTT. Translated: CASSIVTGVMSQPQHF. Combining the CDR3 with reference TRBV19 and TRBJ1-5 gives the whole variable domain DGGITQSPKYLFRKEGQNVTLSCEQNLNHDAMYWYRQDPGQGLRLIYYSQIVNDFQKGDIAEGYSVSREKKESFPLTVTSAQKNPTAFYLCASSIVTGVMSQPQHFGDGTRLSIL.

The chain recombines TRBV6-5 with TRBJ2-7, with 8 bases that match TRBD1. The germline V gene encodes CDR1 MNHEY and CDR2 SVGAGI. V lost 11 bases, J lost 1 base, and 7 bases stayed unmatched. This CDR3 has 13 amino acids. The CDR3 is CAVGTGTSYEQYF. CDR3 sequence (DNA): TGTGCCGTTGGGACAGGAACTTCCTACGAGCAGTACTTC.

This clone has a single count. The chain employs TRBV9 and TRBJ2-7; D unclear. V lost 0 bases to trimming and J lost 1 base, with 8 bases between them. The CDR3 has 14 residues. Germline V lookup: CDR1 SGDLS, CDR2 YYNGEE. The CDR3 here is CASSVDPDSYEQYF. CDR3 bases: TGTGCCAGCAGCGTAGATCCTGATTCCTACGAGCAGTACTTC.

CDR3 sequence reads: CASSRVLGLPYEQYF. As DNA, the CDR3 is TGTGCCAGCAGCCGGGTCCTGGGACTACCCTACGAGCAGTACTTC. The chain employs TRBV28 and TRBJ2-7; 7 nucleotides agree with TRBD2. The CDR3 totals 15 residues. Trimming cost V 6 bases and J 2 bases; bases outside gene matches: 10. Germline CDR1 MDHEN, CDR2 SYDVKM.

The genes are TRBV7-8 and TRBJ2-2, with D possibly TRBD2 on 6 matching bases. The V end lost 4 bases, the J end lost 0 bases, and 12 bases lay between the germline ends. Germline loops: CDR1 SGHVS, CDR2 FQNEAQ. CDR3 length: 16 residues. DNA for the CDR3: TGTGCCAGCAGCTCGGTTGGCGGGACGAACACCGGGGAGCTGTTTTTT. This sequence encodes CASSSVGGTNTGELFF.

The chain combines TRBV3-1 (or the pseudogene TRBV3-2) with TRBJ2-7, with D unresolved. Trimming left V 3 bases short and J 1 base short, with 7 bases between. The CDR3 has 13 amino acids. Germline CDR1 LGHDT, CDR2 YNNKEL (reference sequence). The CDR3 sequence: CASSQRSSYEQYF. The CDR3 DNA is TGTGCCAGCAGCCAGAGAAGTTCCTACGAGCAGTACTTC.